This TCR beta chain was identified during a study of cytomegalovirus exposure and HLA in healthy donors. The wider study: The Caucasian-associated ancestry cluster contained about 80% of the approximately 430 genotyped donors.

This CDR3 is 15 amino acids long. The germline V gene has CDR1 SGDLS and CDR2 YYNGEE. Trimming left V 0 bases short and J 3 bases short, with 12 bases between. The PCR contained 60 Vbeta and 13 Jbeta primers. Sequencing used immunoSEQ multiplex PCR; TCRdb keeps in-frame clones, though not all of them. The table records roughly 120,000 clones, roughly 70% of them present only once. The source is a man aged 40-49 years in good health and CMV-seropositive. Material: PBMCs. This chain joins TRBV9 and TRBJ1-1; the D gene is possibly TRBD1 (6 bases). CDR3: CASSVVGTGHTEAFF. The CDR3 DNA reads as TGTGCCAGCAGCGTAGTGGGCACAGGGCACACTGAAGCTTTCTTT.